Each of the 5 T cell receptor beta chains below was sequenced from the same sample in a study of T-cell reconstitution after alpha-beta-depleted transplantation in children. Unique molecular identifiers featured in how the TCRbeta library was prepared. TCRdb analysed the PCR reads with MiXCR anew, one entry per CDR3 protein. The profile shows about 580,000 distinct CDR3 sequences, under 25% of them singletons. The sequencing used PBMCs, mostly from graft donor cells, collected 360 days after TCRalphabeta/CD19-depleted stem cell transplant. These receptors were collected from a boy in the first two years of life who had a stem cell transplant for acute myeloid leukemia, so the T cells may come from the graft donor.

The CDR3 region is CSARLPAGGLRDTQYF. The CDR3 DNA reads as TGCAGTGCTAGACTACCAGCGGGGGGGCTTAGAGATACGCAGTATTTT. The chain has TRBV20-1 and TRBJ2-3; TRBD2 agrees at 10 bases. Germline lookup yields CDR1 DFQATT and CDR2 SNEGSKA (reference sequence). The V segment lost 2 bases and the J segment 5 bases; nucleotides outside the gene matches: 10. This CDR3 is built from 16 residues.

This clonotype was counted a few times. The chain employs TRBV15 and TRBJ1-1, with D unresolved. From germline, CDR1 is LNHNV and CDR2 YYDKDF (reference sequence). The CDR3 has 16 residues. Trimming cost V 0 bases and J 3 bases, with 14 bases left between them. CDR3 region: CATSRDRAGPYTEAFF. The CDR3 DNA sequence: TGTGCCACCAGCAGAGATCGGGCAGGACCCTACACTGAAGCTTTCTTT.

This chain links TRBV6-2 or TRBV6-3 with TRBJ2-3; TRBD2 is a possible D gene (7 bases). Trimming pared 5 bases from V and 5 bases from J, leaving 20 bases between. CDR1 is MNHEY and CDR2 is SVGEGT in the germline V gene. This CDR3 has 16 residues. The CDR3 region is CASSPALGGAEDTQYF. CDR3 DNA: TGTGCCAGCAGTCCGGCTCTGGGGGGGGCAGAAGATACGCAGTATTTT.

This clonotype was counted a few times. Possible read error: a much larger clone is one base away. This chain links TRBV12-3 or TRBV12-4 with TRBJ2-2; D unclear. This CDR3 spans 11 amino acids. Trimming stripped 7 bases from V and 4 bases from J, with 4 bases between. CDR3 sequence (DNA): TGTGCCAGCACACCCACCGGGGAGCTGTTTTTT. It specifies CASTPTGELFF.

The chain links TRBV19 to TRBJ2-6, with D maybe TRBD1 (6 bases). This CDR3 has 18 residues. Germline V lookup: CDR1 LNHDA, CDR2 SQIVND (reference sequence). V was trimmed by 3 bases and J by 4 bases, leaving 19 bases between them. CDR3 amino acids: CASSIPLNRDPGANVLTF. Written as DNA, the CDR3 is TGTGCCAGTAGTATCCCCCTGAACAGGGACCCCGGGGCCAACGTCCTGACTTTC.